These 21 T cell receptor beta chains came from one sample sequenced in a study of monozygotic twins with cystic fibrosis. The method was immunoSEQ multiplex PCR; TCRdb's version includes in-frame clones alone and lacks a portion of them. The table records some 20,000 clones, around 97% of them present only once. The sample taken for sequencing was blood. Source of these receptors: a woman younger than 45 with cystic fibrosis.

This chain connects TRBV5-4 to TRBJ1-5, with 9 bases identical to TRBD1. The germline V gene has CDR1 SGHNT and CDR2 YYREEE (reference sequence). J lost 6 bases, V lost 4 bases, and 2 bases had no gene match. The CDR3 spans 13 residues. This chain's CDR3 is CASSPDRGQPQHF. The CDR3 nucleotides read TGTGCCAGCAGCCCGGACAGGGGTCAGCCCCAGCATTTT.

This rearrangement joins TRBV7-9 to TRBJ2-5; D call uncertain. The CDR3 spans 13 residues. Germline V gives CDR1 SEHNR, CDR2 FQNEAQ (reference sequence). V was pared by 3 bases and J by 1 base, with 6 bases between. The CDR3, as DNA: TGTGCCAGCAGCTTCCCGGCCCAAGAGACCCAGTACTTC. Its protein is CASSFPAQETQYF.

The chain couples TRBV6-5 to TRBJ1-2, with 7 bases matching TRBD1. CDR1 MNHEY and CDR2 SVGAGI come from the germline V gene. The CDR3 loop spans 16 amino acids. Trimming at V came to 0 bases and at J to 7 bases, leaving 11 bases not matched to a gene. The DNA for the CDR3 is TGTGCCAGCAGTTACTCGAAAGTGGGAGGGGGCGCTGGCTACACCTTC. Translation gives CASSYSKVGGGAGYTF.

The genes are TRBV19 and TRBJ1-1, with no clear D. The CDR3 is 13 amino acids. V dropped 5 bases and J dropped 5 bases, with 12 bases sitting between them. Germline V lookup: CDR1 LNHDA, CDR2 SQIVND (reference sequence). The CDR3 loop is CASSPRAWTEAFF. The DNA of the CDR3 is TGTGCCAGTAGTCCGAGGGCCTGGACTGAAGCTTTCTTT.

The chain combines TRBV4-3 with TRBJ2-7, with D perhaps TRBD2 (5 bases). V lost 0 bases to trimming and J lost 7 bases, with 10 bases between them. The CDR3 has 13 residues. Per the germline V gene, CDR1 is LGHNA and CDR2 is YSLEER. The CDR3 is CASSQDIRGEQYF. The CDR3 bases are TGCGCCAGCAGCCAAGATATCCGAGGGGAGCAGTACTTC.

The chain has TRBV5-8 and TRBJ1-1; D gene unclear. Germline V gives CDR1 SGHTS, CDR2 YDEGEE. The CDR3 has 13 residues. The germline V and J ends were trimmed by 4 bases and 8 bases, with 15 bases remaining between them. CDR3 DNA: TGTGCCAGCAGCCCCCCCCCGGAAACCGAAGCTTTCTTT. Translated: CASSPPPETEAFF.

The chain employs TRBV7-9 and TRBJ2-7; D gene uncertain. The CDR3 is made up of 15 amino acids. Trimming took 5 bases from V and 5 from J, leaving 19 bases between them. Germline values: CDR1 SEHNR, CDR2 FQNEAQ (reference sequence). For the CDR3, the DNA is TGTGCCAGCAGCCCTCTCCGGGTAGGAATAAACGAGCAGTACTTC. Protein: CASSPLRVGINEQYF.

The chain couples TRBV13 to TRBJ2-5; no firm D call. The V gene's germline CDR1 is PRHDT and CDR2 FYEKMQ (reference sequence). The CDR3 runs 14 residues. Trimming removed 6 bases from V and 5 bases from J, with 16 bases in between. As DNA, the CDR3 is TGTGCCAGCAGTCACCGGGCCGAGCTGGAGACCCAGTACTTC. Encoded protein: CASSHRAELETQYF.

This rearrangement joins TRBV28 to TRBJ1-5, with D tentatively TRBD1 (6 bases). The CDR3 length is 14 residues. Trimming took off 7 bases at V and 6 bases at J, with 16 bases between the two ends. CDR1 is MDHEN, CDR2 SYDVKM, per germline. The CDR3 here is CASNLGGGRQPQHF. Written as DNA, the CDR3 is TGTGCCAGCAACCTAGGGGGGGGCCGTCAGCCCCAGCATTTT.

V and J are TRBV13 and TRBJ2-3; 10 bases map to TRBD2. CDR1 PRHDT and CDR2 FYEKMQ come from the germline V gene (reference sequence). V lost 3 bases and J lost 5; bases outside the gene matches: 11. This CDR3 has 17 amino acids. The CDR3, as DNA: TGTGCCAGCAGCTTGCCCCCCCTACTAGCGGGGAGAGATACGCAGTATTTT. Its translation: CASSLPPLLAGRDTQYF.

The chain couples TRBV5-5 to TRBJ1-1; no clear D gene. Germline CDR1 SGHKS, CDR2 YYEKEE (reference sequence). V was pared by 1 base and J by 2 bases, with 6 bases between. The CDR3 length is 13 residues. The CDR3 nucleotides read TGTGCCAGCAGCTTGTCCGTTAACACTGAAGCTTTCTTT. It is translated as CASSLSVNTEAFF.

The chain links TRBV7-2 to TRBJ1-2; TRBD1 agrees at 7 bases. This CDR3 contains 17 residues. After removal of 0 bases from V and 6 bases from J, the junction contained 13 bases not matched to a gene. Germline CDR1 and CDR2: SGHTA and FQGNSA. This chain's CDR3 is CASSLASRQGTIDGYTF. DNA of the CDR3: TGTGCCAGCAGCTTAGCGTCGAGACAGGGCACCATAGATGGCTACACCTTC.

The J gene is TRBJ2-7, the V gene TRBV27; TRBD1 agrees at 8 bases. The CDR3 spans 14 residues. The V and J ends lost 5 bases and 5 bases, in that order; junction bases with no gene match: 8. CDR1 is MNHEY, CDR2 SMNVEV, per germline (reference sequence). This chain's CDR3 is CASSPSQGAHEQYF. The CDR3 region has the DNA TGTGCCAGCAGTCCATCGCAGGGGGCCCACGAGCAGTACTTC.

Turning to this clone: The same CDR3 is also encoded by other DNA sequences in this sample. V is TRBV4-2 and J is TRBJ2-1, with D perhaps matching TRBD1 (6 bases). CDR1 LGHNA and CDR2 YNFKEQ come from the germline V gene. Trimming left V 0 bases short and J 10 bases short, with 10 bases between. This CDR3 is 13 amino acids long. CDR3 sequence reads: CASSQEGAREQFF. The CDR3 nucleotides are TGTGCCAGCAGCCAAGAGGGGGCACGCGAGCAGTTCTTC.

The J gene is TRBJ2-3, the V gene TRBV11-2, with 7 bases aligning to TRBD2. J lost 7 bases, V lost 2 bases, and 3 bases had no gene match. The germline CDR1 and CDR2 sequences are SGHAT and FQNNGV. The CDR3 consists of 13 residues. CDR3 DNA: TGTGCCAGCAGCTTAAGCGGGAAAAATACGCAGTATTTT. It translates to CASSLSGKNTQYF.

The chain combines TRBV7-4 with TRBJ2-4; D is undetermined. Trimming pared 5 bases from V and 0 bases from J, leaving 11 bases between. The CDR3 sequence is 15 residues long. Germline CDR1 reads SGHVT; CDR2 reads SQSDAQ. The CDR3 sequence: CASSPKGIAKNIQYF. CDR3 DNA: TGTGCCAGCAGCCCGAAGGGTATAGCCAAAAACATTCAGTACTTC.

The rearrangement joins TRBV5-1 to TRBJ1-1, with D possibly matching TRBD1 (5 bases). The length of the CDR3 is 12 residues. Trimming pared 7 bases from V and 8 bases from J, leaving 15 bases between. In germline, CDR1 is SGHRS, CDR2 YFSETQ. CDR3 sequence (DNA): TGCGCCAGCCGATCGGGGCGTGGGGAAGCTTTCTTT. Translation: CASRSGRGEAFF.

The genes are TRBV5-5 and TRBJ2-3; perhaps TRBD2 as D (7 bases). Trimming left V 1 base short and J 4 bases short, with 13 bases between. CDR3 length: 15 residues. Germline CDR1 reads SGHKS; CDR2 reads YYEKEE (reference sequence). CDR3 sequence: CASSLRGAPADTQYF. CDR3 in DNA: TGTGCCAGCAGCTTGCGGGGGGCCCCCGCAGATACGCAGTATTTT.

The gene calls are TRBV27 and TRBJ2-7; D is possibly TRBD2 (5 bases). V was trimmed by 3 bases and J by 0 bases, leaving 6 bases between them. The germline gives CDR1 MNHEY, CDR2 SMNVEV (reference sequence). The CDR3 contains 13 residues. DNA for the CDR3: TGTGCCAGCAGTTTGGACTTCTCCTACGAGCAGTACTTC. Translating it yields CASSLDFSYEQYF.

The chain is built from TRBV6-1 and TRBJ1-1; D is uncertain. Germline CDR1 reads MNHNS; CDR2 reads SASEGT. The CDR3 loop spans 13 amino acids. Trimming left V 2 bases short and J 0 bases short, with 4 bases between. CDR3 loop: CASSETVNTEAFF. Here the CDR3 DNA reads TGTGCCAGCAGTGAAACAGTGAACACTGAAGCTTTCTTT.

The chain recombines TRBV7-2 with TRBJ1-3; D gene ambiguous. Germline loops: CDR1 SGHTA, CDR2 FQGNSA. The CDR3 is made up of 13 amino acids. Trimming took off 5 bases at V and 3 bases at J, with 8 bases between the two ends. The CDR3 reads CASSPQNGNTIYF. The DNA of the CDR3 is TGTGCCAGCAGCCCACAGAATGGAAACACCATATATTTT.